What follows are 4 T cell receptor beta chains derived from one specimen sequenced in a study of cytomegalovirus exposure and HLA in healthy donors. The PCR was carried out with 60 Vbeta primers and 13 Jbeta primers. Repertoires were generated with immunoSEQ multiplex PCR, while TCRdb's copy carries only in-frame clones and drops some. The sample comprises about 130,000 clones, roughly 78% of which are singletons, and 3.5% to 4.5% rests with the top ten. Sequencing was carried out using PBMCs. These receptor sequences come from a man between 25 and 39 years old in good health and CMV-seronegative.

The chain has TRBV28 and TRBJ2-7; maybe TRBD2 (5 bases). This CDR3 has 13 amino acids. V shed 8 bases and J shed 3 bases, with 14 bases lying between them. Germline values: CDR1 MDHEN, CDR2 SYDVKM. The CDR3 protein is CASLNRGFYEQYF. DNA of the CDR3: TGTGCCAGCCTAAACCGGGGATTCTACGAGCAGTACTTC.

CDR3 amino acids: CASSTKGTPSNEQYF. CDR3 coding DNA: TGTGCCAGCAGCACAAAAGGGACACCTTCCAACGAGCAGTACTTC. The genes are TRBV5-6 and TRBJ2-7; TRBD1 might be the D (6 bases). The germline gives CDR1 SGHDT, CDR2 YYEEEE. V was cut by 4 bases and J by 5 bases, with 19 bases left in between. CDR3 length: 15 amino acids.

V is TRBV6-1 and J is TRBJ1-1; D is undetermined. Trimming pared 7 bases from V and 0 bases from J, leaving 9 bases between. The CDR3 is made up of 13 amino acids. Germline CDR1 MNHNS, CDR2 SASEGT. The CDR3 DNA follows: TGTGCCAGCACCCAACAAATGAACACTGAAGCTTTCTTT. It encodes CASTQQMNTEAFF.

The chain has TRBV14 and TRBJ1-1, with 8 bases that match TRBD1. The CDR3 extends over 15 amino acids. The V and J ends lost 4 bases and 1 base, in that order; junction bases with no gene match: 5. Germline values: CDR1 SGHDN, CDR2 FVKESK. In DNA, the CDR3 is TGTGCCAGCAGCCCTCTCAGGGGGCAGAACACTGAAGCTTTCTTT. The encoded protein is CASSPLRGQNTEAFF.